This passage covers 24 T cell receptor beta chains from one sample sequenced in a study of blood T cells in healthy people across ages. It was with a sample-barcoded 5' primer and a J-beta primer mix that a second PCR of roughly 7 to 11 cycles was run. One entry per CDR3 protein results from TCRdb running MiXCR on the 5' RACE reads. The sample holds approximately 690,000 distinct CDR3 sequences; around 38% are singletons and the top ten take roughly 30%. Material for sequencing was blood. Receptors originate from a man of 80 years or more in good health.

Details on this clonotype: One end of the junction varies from germline; a read error may be responsible. The V gene is TRBV27, the J gene TRBJ2-3, with TRBD2 matching 7 bases. Germline V gene sequence: CDR1 MNHEY, CDR2 SMNVEV (reference sequence). The CDR3 sequence is 16 residues long. For the CDR3, the DNA is TGTGCCAGCGGGCTGAAGCGGGGAGATGGTACAGATGCGCAGTATTTT. It codes for CASGLKRGDGTDAQYF.

This chain joins TRBV9 and TRBJ2-1; the D gene is possibly TRBD2 (5 bases). The CDR3 runs 14 residues. The germline V and J ends were trimmed by 1 base and 9 bases, with 14 bases remaining between them. Germline V CDR1 and CDR2: SGDLS, YYNGEE. Written as DNA, the CDR3 is TGTGCCAGCAGCGTAATAAATGGCGAGGGTGAGCAGTTCTTC. Translation gives CASSVINGEGEQFF. Together with reference TRBV9 and TRBJ2-1, the CDR3 gives the full variable domain: DSGVTQTPKHLITATGQRVTLRCSPRSGDLSVYWYQQSLDQGLQFLIQYYNGEERAKGNILERFSAQQFPDLHSELNLSSLELGDSALYFCASSVINGEGEQFFGPGTRLTVL.

This chain links TRBV15 with TRBJ2-3; 7 bases line up with TRBD1. The V segment lost 1 base and the J segment 3 bases; nucleotides outside the gene matches: 4. The germline V gene encodes CDR1 LNHNV and CDR2 YYDKDF (reference sequence). This CDR3 is 15 amino acids long. CDR3 amino acids: CATSRVVTGTDTQYF. The CDR3 DNA is TGTGCCACCAGCAGAGTCGTGACAGGGACAGATACGCAGTATTTT.

This sequence joins TRBV20-1 and TRBJ2-5; 7 nucleotides agree with TRBD1. Per germline, CDR1 DFQATT and CDR2 SNEGSKA (reference sequence). V shed 3 bases and J 1 base; nucleotides not matched to a gene: 5. The CDR3 has 14 residues. In DNA, the CDR3 is TGCAGTGCTAGCGTGCGACAGGGCCAAGAGACCCAGTACTTC. Its protein is CSASVRQGQETQYF.

Worth noting for this clonotype: The junction departs from the called germline gene at one end, perhaps through a read error. This chain links TRBV27 with TRBJ1-5; D call uncertain. CDR1 is MNHEY, CDR2 SMNVEV, per germline (reference sequence). The CDR3 runs 16 residues. In DNA, the CDR3 is TGTGCCAGCAGTCCCCGGACGGATCCAAGCAATCAGCCCCGGCATTTT. It encodes CASSPRTDPSNQPRHF.

On this clonotype itself: One base away lies a much larger clone, so this may be a sequencing read error. The J gene is TRBJ2-4, the V gene TRBV11-2; no definite D call. The assigned J gene may be wrong: the sequence end matches TRBJ2-5 better. CDR1 and CDR2 from the germline V gene are SGHAT and FQNNGV. The CDR3 has 14 amino acids. In DNA, the CDR3 is TGTGCCAGCAGCCTCAGGACCAGCGCAGAGACCCAGTACTTC. Encoded protein: CASSLRTSAETQYF.

This clonotype was detected many times. V gene TRBV20-1 combines with J gene TRBJ2-6; D might be TRBD1 or TRBD2, each matching 7 bases. The CDR3 has 16 amino acids. V lost 3 bases and J 0 bases, leaving 12 bases between the germline ends. Germline CDR1 and CDR2: DFQATT and SNEGSKA (reference sequence). The CDR3 here is CSASPGGGSGANVLTF. CDR3 DNA sequence: TGCAGTGCTAGTCCAGGGGGGGGCTCTGGGGCCAACGTCCTGACTTTC.

This chain connects TRBV7-2 to TRBJ1-5; D is uncertain. With 1 base removed from V and 2 bases from J, the gap between germline ends came to 15 bases. Germline CDR1 is SGHTA and CDR2 is FQGNSA. The CDR3 length is 17 residues. The CDR3, as DNA: TGTGCCAGCAGCTTAGGGGCGGCAATAATGGGCAATCAGCCCCAGCATTTT. It translates to CASSLGAAIMGNQPQHF.

The rearrangement joins TRBV20-1 to TRBJ2-7, with 15 bases matching TRBD2. Germline V lookup: CDR1 DFQATT, CDR2 SNEGSKA (reference sequence). The trim removed 1 base at V and 1 base at J, leaving 5 bases unmatched. This CDR3 contains 17 residues. DNA of the CDR3: TGCAGTGCTAGAGGGACTAGCGGGAGGGGTGGATCCTACGAGCAGTACTTC. This codes for CSARGTSGRGGSYEQYF.

The chain links TRBV5-4 to TRBJ1-6; a weak D match, TRBD1 (5 bases). The germline V gene encodes CDR1 SGHNT and CDR2 YYREEE (reference sequence). V gave up 2 bases and J gave up 7 bases, with 13 bases separating them. CDR3 length equals 15 residues. This chain's CDR3 is CASSLDQGVNSPLHF. CDR3 coding DNA: TGTGCCAGCAGCTTAGACCAGGGTGTCAATTCACCCCTCCACTTT.

The chain has TRBV6-2 or TRBV6-3 and TRBJ2-5; TRBD2 agrees at 8 bases. CDR3 length equals 15 residues. Germline V lookup: CDR1 MNHEY, CDR2 SVGEGT. V lost 6 bases and J lost 4; bases outside the gene matches: 10. CDR3 nucleotide sequence: TGTGCCAGCAGGTACGTCGGGGGGGCCTCAGAGACCCAGTACTTC. It specifies CASRYVGGASETQYF.

This clonotype was detected only a few times. This chain uses TRBV7-2 with TRBJ2-1, with 9 positions matching TRBD1. Looked up from germline, CDR1 is SGHTA and CDR2 is FQGNSA. This CDR3 comprises 15 residues. The V gene end was trimmed by 4 bases and the J gene end by 6 bases; junction bases not matched to a gene: 7. CDR3 DNA: TGTGCCAGCAGCTCACAGGGGGCTATCGTCAATGAGCAGTTCTTC. As protein: CASSSQGAIVNEQFF.

In this sample, this clonotype turned up a few times. The CDR3 DNA reads as TGTGCCAGCAGTTACGGAATTGGCAATCAGCCCCAGCATTTT. Translated: CASSYGIGNQPQHF. The chain combines TRBV6-2 or TRBV6-3 with TRBJ1-5; D unclear. Germline V gives CDR1 MNHEY, CDR2 SVGEGT. The CDR3 spans 14 residues. V shed 2 bases and J shed 2 bases, with 7 bases lying between them.

The gene calls are TRBV20-1 and TRBJ2-4; perhaps TRBD1 as D (6 bases). V was clipped by 6 bases and J by 6 bases, with 18 bases between them. Germline values: CDR1 DFQATT, CDR2 SNEGSKA (reference sequence). The CDR3 runs to 14 residues. As DNA, the CDR3 is TGCAGTGCCCCCCCTGGGACAACCTTAAACATTCAGTACTTC. This sequence encodes CSAPPGTTLNIQYF.

This clonotype showed up just once. The chain couples TRBV9 to TRBJ1-2; D call uncertain. This CDR3 comprises 15 residues. Germline CDR1 and CDR2: SGDLS and YYNGEE. The DNA of the CDR3 is TGTGTCGGCAGCGTAGATGTGGGGTTGGTTGATGGCTACACCTTC. Protein product: CVGSVDVGLVDGYTF. Complete variable domain (other parts from reference TRBV9 and TRBJ1-2): DSGVTQTPKHLITATGQRVTLRCSPRSGDLSVYWYQQSLDQGLQFLIQYYNGEERAKGNILERFSAQQFPDLHSELNLSSLELGDSALYFCVGSVDVGLVDGYTFGSGTRLTVV.

This clonotype was seen a handful of times. The chain joins TRBV7-8 to TRBJ2-1; possibly TRBD1 for D (5 bases). This CDR3 spans 13 amino acids. The V end was cut by 8 bases, the J end by 13 bases, with 21 bases between. From germline, CDR1 is SGHVS and CDR2 FQNEAQ. DNA for the CDR3: TGTGCCAGCTCAAGGGATAGGGGCCAACAACAGTTCTTC. Translating gives CASSRDRGQQQFF.

This clonotype was detected only a few times. The gene calls are TRBV14 and TRBJ2-3; tentatively, D is TRBD2 (6 bases). In germline, CDR1 is SGHDN, CDR2 FVKESK. The CDR3 is 15 residues long. Trimming removed 3 bases from V and 2 bases from J, with 12 bases in between. The CDR3 nucleotides are TGTGCCAGCAGCCACGGGGGAGTTTACACAGATACGCAGTATTTT. Its protein is CASSHGGVYTDTQYF.

This clonotype was seen at least ten times. This chain joins TRBV20-1 and TRBJ1-2; D gene uncertain. This CDR3 spans 14 amino acids. The germline gives CDR1 DFQATT, CDR2 SNEGSKA (reference sequence). Trimming shortened V by 6 bases and J by 0 bases, and 14 bases separated the two germline ends. This CDR3 is CSAPGAQANYGYTF. In DNA form, the CDR3 reads TGCAGTGCCCCGGGTGCTCAAGCTAACTATGGCTACACCTTC.

In this sample, this clonotype turned up a few times. The rearrangement links TRBV7-2 to TRBJ1-2; D call uncertain. This CDR3 has 14 residues. V was cut by 2 bases and J by 8 bases, with 15 bases left in between. The germline V gene has CDR1 SGHTA and CDR2 FQGNSA. The CDR3 here is CASSLLEGLGGYTF. DNA of the CDR3: TGTGCCAGCAGCTTATTGGAGGGCCTGGGAGGCTACACCTTC.

The chain combines TRBV7-8 with TRBJ2-6, with a tentative D call TRBD1 (6 bases). Trimming pared 5 bases from V and 1 base from J, leaving 18 bases between. CDR3 size: 18 residues. Germline loops: CDR1 SGHVS, CDR2 FQNEAQ. The CDR3 DNA reads TGTGCCAGCAGCGGGCGACAGGTCTCGGGTTCTGGGGCCAACGTCCTGACTTTC. It is translated as CASSGRQVSGSGANVLTF.

Notes on this clonotype: One junction end does not reproduce the germline sequence, and a read error may be involved. This chain joins TRBV7-2 and TRBJ1-1; D gene uncertain. CDR1 and CDR2 from the germline V gene are SGHTA and FQGNSA. The CDR3 is made up of 16 amino acids. CDR3 region: CASSLEARSLNTGAFF. The CDR3, as DNA: TGTGCCAGCAGCTTAGAGGCCAGGTCCCTGAACACTGGAGCTTTCTTT.

This clonotype was counted only a few times. V usage is TRBV12-5 and J usage is TRBJ2-3; maybe TRBD2 (6 bases). The germline V gene has CDR1 LGHNT and CDR2 FRNRAP. V was pared by 5 bases and J by 8 bases, with 20 bases between. CDR3 length equals 15 residues. CDR3: CASGPSIPQGGTQYF. The DNA for the CDR3 is TGTGCTAGTGGTCCATCCATCCCCCAGGGAGGTACGCAGTATTTT.

The chain combines TRBV10-3 with TRBJ2-3; 9 nucleotides match TRBD2. This CDR3 has 15 residues. The germline V gene encodes CDR1 ENHRY and CDR2 SYGVKD. V shed 8 bases, J shed 2 bases, and the junction held 8 bases outside the gene matches. The CDR3 protein is CAISLGGRDTDTQYF. The CDR3 DNA is TGTGCCATCTCACTTGGCGGGAGGGACACAGATACGCAGTATTTT.

The rearrangement links TRBV7-9 to TRBJ2-2; D may be TRBD1 (6 bases). Trimming removed 1 base from V and 7 bases from J, with 10 bases in between. CDR1 and CDR2 (germline): SEHNR, FQNEAQ (reference sequence). This CDR3 region has 14 residues. The CDR3 DNA sequence: TGTGCCAGCAGCTTAGACAGGGTCATCGGGGAGCTGTTTTTT. This sequence encodes CASSLDRVIGELFF.